Presented here are 11 T cell receptor beta chains from one specimen sequenced in a study of T cells in Graves' hyperthyroidism and ophthalmopathy. The source material, RNA transcripts, was used to amplify TCR beta CDR3 regions. The TCR CDR3 first-round RT-PCR relied on the HTBI primer set. TCRdb itself ran the multiplex PCR reads through MiXCR, one entry per CDR3 protein. The sample includes some 510,000 distinct CDR3 sequences, around 46% of them seen just once. The sequenced sample was peripheral blood or thyroid tissue (not recorded which). The receptors here all came from a woman between 18 and 30 years old with Graves' hyperthyroidism.

About this clonotype itself: The junction shows a germline mismatch at one end, possibly a read error. This sequence joins TRBV20-1 and TRBJ2-7, with 7 bases aligning to TRBD2. The CDR3 has 14 amino acids. In germline, CDR1 is DFQATT, CDR2 SNEGSKA (reference sequence). CDR3 loop: CSARQTGTTYEQSF. The DNA for the CDR3 is TGCAGTGCTAGACAAACCGGGACTACCTACGAGCAGTCCTTC.

This clonotype appeared a few times. The V call is TRBV7-9, the J call TRBJ2-7, with 12 bases aligning to TRBD2. The V gene's germline CDR1 is SEHNR and CDR2 FQNEAQ (reference sequence). This CDR3 has 15 amino acids. V shed 5 bases, J shed 7 bases, and the junction held 9 bases outside the gene matches. Here the CDR3 reads CASSPRLAGAGEQYF. In nucleotides, the CDR3 is TGTGCCAGCAGCCCCCGACTAGCGGGAGCGGGGGAGCAGTACTTC.

The sample holds many counts of this clonotype. The CDR3 spells CASSGHSGANVLTF. Here the CDR3 DNA reads TGTGCCAGCAGTGGCCATTCTGGGGCCAACGTCCTGACTTTC. The V and J genes are TRBV2 and TRBJ2-6, with D unclear. This CDR3 has 14 residues. Looked up from germline, CDR1 is SNHLY and CDR2 is FYNNEI. The germline V and J ends were trimmed by 4 bases and 1 base, with 5 bases remaining between them.

The rearrangement joins TRBV2 to TRBJ1-5; D remains ambiguous. In germline, CDR1 is SNHLY, CDR2 FYNNEI. V lost 6 bases and J 7 bases, leaving 7 bases between the germline ends. The CDR3 is made up of 11 amino acids. DNA for the CDR3: TGTGCCAGCAGCCCGGCCCAGCCCCAGCATTTT. Residues: CASSPAQPQHF.

J is TRBJ1-2 and V is TRBV25-1, with no clear D. CDR1 MGHDK and CDR2 SYGVNS come from the germline V gene. The CDR3 sequence is 15 residues long. V lost 6 bases to trimming and J lost 5 bases, with 19 bases between them. DNA of the CDR3: TGTGCCAGCAGCGACTCTTACGGGGTTCGGTATGGCTACACCTTC. This gives the protein CASSDSYGVRYGYTF.

There are a few counts of this clonotype. The rearrangement joins TRBV29-1 to TRBJ1-1; 7 bases agree with TRBD1. Germline assignment: CDR1 SQVTM and CDR2 ANQGSEA. The CDR3 totals 17 residues. J lost 4 bases, V lost 1 base, and 15 bases had no gene match. Here the CDR3 reads CSVEGGQIIHEGTEAFF. The CDR3 DNA is TGCAGCGTTGAAGGGGGACAGATTATCCATGAAGGCACTGAAGCTTTCTTT.

This rearrangement joins TRBV11-2 to TRBJ2-5, with D perhaps matching TRBD2 (6 bases). This CDR3 is built from 13 residues. The V and J ends lost 7 bases and 4 bases respectively, with 13 bases between them. Per the germline V gene, CDR1 is SGHAT and CDR2 is FQNNGV. Here the CDR3 DNA reads TGTGCCAGCACTACGGCGGGGTTAGAGACCCAGTACTTC. Translation gives CASTTAGLETQYF.

CDR3 in amino acids: CASSLSQGTNEKLFF. The DNA for the CDR3 is TGTGCCAGCAGCCTATCCCAGGGTACTAATGAAAAACTGTTTTTT. J is TRBJ1-4 and V is TRBV12-3 or TRBV12-4; TRBD1 is a possible D gene (5 bases). This CDR3 is 15 amino acids long. V shed 6 bases and J shed 2 bases, with 13 bases lying between them.

This clonotype was observed a handful of times. Relative to the germline gene, one junction end is altered; a read error may explain this. The chain joins TRBV24-1 to TRBJ1-1, with 9 bases matching TRBD1. Germline V gene data show CDR1 as KGHDR and CDR2 as SFDVKD. The CDR3 contains 13 residues. The CDR3 DNA follows: TGTGCTACCACAGGGGGCTATAGCACTGAAGCTTTCTTT. Its translation is CATTGGYSTEAFF.

The V call is TRBV30, the J call TRBJ1-2, with D possibly being TRBD1 (6 bases). The CDR3 has 12 amino acids. Germline CDR1 is GTSNPN and CDR2 is SVGIG (reference sequence). Trimming shortened V by 4 bases and J by 6 bases, and 12 bases separated the two germline ends. CDR3: CAWTHRADGYTF. For the CDR3, the DNA is TGTGCCTGGACACACAGGGCGGATGGCTACACCTTC.

Note on this clonotype: Its ends do not fully match the called genes, so a read error is possible. The V and J genes are TRBV7-9 and TRBJ2-7, with D perhaps given as TRBD1 or TRBD2 (5 bases each). The CDR3 is made up of 17 amino acids. Germline V CDR1 and CDR2: SEHNR, FQNEAQ (reference sequence). CDR3 sequence: CASSLAVGPTNTGELYF. The CDR3 coding sequence is TGTGCCAGCAGCTTAGCGGTGGGACCGACGAACACCGGGGAGCTGTACTTC.